The clone carrying this TCR beta chain has more than one count but fewer than ten. The data belong to a study of identical twins. Template switching added a universal primer site; cDNA carried unique molecular identifiers. TCRdb processed the 5' RACE reads anew with MiXCR; each CDR3 protein has one entry. The repertoire holds around 450,000 distinct CDR3 sequences, with approximately 15% as singletons. V lost 7 bases and J 4 bases, leaving 29 bases between the germline ends. The V gene's germline CDR1 is MNHEY and CDR2 SMNVEV (reference sequence). The CDR3 sequence is 18 residues long. Another study also made use of these data, one on yellow fever vaccine responses in identical twins.

The sequence was collected from a young woman in good health. The gene calls are TRBV27 and TRBJ2-7, with D tentatively TRBD2 (5 bases). Specimen: CD4+ T cells sorted from blood. The CDR3 loop reads CASNITSRGCQRVYEQYF. CDR3 bases: TGTGCCAGCAATATTACATCGAGAGGGTGTCAGCGCGTTTACGAGCAGTACTTC.